This entry lists 23 T cell receptor beta chains sequenced from one sample in a study of technical replicates of blood from several donors. Sequenced by immunoSEQ multiplex PCR; TCRdb stores in-frame clones only, minus some. This repertoire shows over 55,000 clones, about 88% found once; its top ten account for less than 6.5%. Sequencing used PBMCs. The receptor set was obtained from a human donor in good health. Some clones in this sample may be carry-over from other donors' samples.

CDR3 nucleotide sequence: TGTGCCAGCAGAGAAGGGGGGGCGGAGACCCAGTACTTC. The encoded protein is CASREGGAETQYF. This sequence joins TRBV6-4 and TRBJ2-5; a possible D gene is TRBD2 (7 bases). Germline values: CDR1 MRHNA, CDR2 SNTAGT. The germline V and J ends were trimmed by 6 bases and 5 bases, with 13 bases remaining between them. The CDR3 runs to 13 residues.

The chain combines TRBV7-2 with TRBJ2-5, with unresolved D. Trimming removed 5 bases at V and 4 bases at J, with 20 bases between. CDR1 SGHTA and CDR2 FQGNSA come from the germline V gene. There are 16 residues in the CDR3. The CDR3 DNA follows: TGTGCCAGCAGCCAAGTTGCCGGGTCCCGCGGAGAGACCCAGTACTTC. This codes for CASSQVAGSRGETQYF.

The chain carries TRBV11-1 and TRBJ2-7; 8 nucleotides align to TRBD1. The V and J ends lost 4 bases and 2 bases, in that order; junction bases with no gene match: 7. The CDR3 sequence is 15 residues long. The germline V gene encodes CDR1 SGHAT and CDR2 FQDESV (reference sequence). CDR3 sequence: CASSYDPGQAYEQYF. In nucleotides, the CDR3 is TGTGCCAGCAGCTATGACCCGGGACAGGCCTACGAGCAGTACTTC.

This chain connects TRBV2 to TRBJ2-5; a possible D gene is TRBD2 (7 bases). Germline CDR1 reads SNHLY; CDR2 reads FYNNEI. Trimming took 10 bases from V and 0 from J, leaving 15 bases between them. This CDR3 contains 14 residues. The CDR3: CATRGGAHQETQYF. CDR3 bases: TGTGCCACCCGAGGGGGGGCCCACCAAGAGACCCAGTACTTC.

This chain connects TRBV7-3 to TRBJ2-3, with 8 bases matching TRBD2. The junction had 16 bases not matched to a gene; V was cut back by 5 bases and J by 0 bases. CDR1 SGHTA and CDR2 FQGTGA come from the germline V gene. There are 19 residues in the CDR3. This CDR3 is CASSLSPRGAGGSTDTQYF. CDR3 DNA: TGTGCCAGCAGCCTATCCCCTCGTGGGGCGGGGGGTAGCACAGATACGCAGTATTTT.

V usage is TRBV18 and J usage is TRBJ1-2, with 7 positions matching TRBD1. The J segment lost 1 base and the V segment lost 1 base, leaving 6 bases of the junction unmatched. CDR1 is KGHSH and CDR2 is LQKENI in the germline V gene. The CDR3 has 16 amino acids. The CDR3 region is CASSPLGTDHNYGYTF. CDR3 coding DNA: TGTGCCAGCTCACCACTGGGGACAGATCATAACTATGGCTACACCTTC. Full variable domain (rest looked up from reference TRBV18 and TRBJ1-2): NAGVMQNPRHLVRRRGQEARLRCSPMKGHSHVYWYRQLPEEGLKFMVYLQKENIIDESGMPKERFSAEFPKEGPSILRIQQVVRGDSAAYFCASSPLGTDHNYGYTFGSGTRLTVV.

V usage is TRBV6-5 and J usage is TRBJ2-5; perhaps TRBD1 as D (5 bases). V was clipped by 5 bases and J by 4 bases, with 8 bases between them. CDR3 length: 12 residues. CDR1 is MNHEY, CDR2 SVGAGI, per germline. The CDR3 protein is CASSDRGETQYF. For the CDR3, the DNA is TGTGCCAGCAGTGACAGAGGAGAGACCCAGTACTTC.

The rearrangement uses TRBV5-1 and TRBJ1-6, with 7 bases lining up with TRBD1. Germline lookup yields CDR1 SGHRS and CDR2 YFSETQ. The CDR3 is 15 amino acids. V trimming: 4 bases; J trimming: 7 bases; junction bases outside the gene matches: 8. The CDR3 spells CASSLLGTENSPLHF. CDR3 nucleotides: TGCGCCAGCAGCCTACTCGGGACAGAAAATTCACCCCTCCACTTT. Full variable domain (remainder filled in from reference TRBV5-1 and TRBJ1-6): KAGVTQTPRYLIKTRGQQVTLSCSPISGHRSVSWYQQTPGQGLQFLFEYFSETQRNKGNFPGRFSGRQFSNSRSEMNVSTLELGDSALYLCASSLLGTENSPLHFGNGTRLTVT.

The chain is built from TRBV19 and TRBJ2-7; 7 bases line up with TRBD1. Germline V lookup: CDR1 LNHDA, CDR2 SQIVND (reference sequence). The CDR3 is 14 amino acids. The ends lost 1 base at V and 2 bases at J; junction bases unmatched: 2. CDR3 amino acids: CASSIGGTAYEQYF. DNA for the CDR3: TGTGCCAGTAGTATAGGAGGGACAGCCTACGAGCAGTACTTC.

The chain recombines TRBV30 with TRBJ2-5; no definite D call. V gave up 8 bases and J gave up 5 bases, with 12 bases separating them. The germline gives CDR1 GTSNPN, CDR2 SVGIG (reference sequence). The CDR3 extends over 11 amino acids. The DNA of the CDR3 is TGTGCCGGCCTCCGTCAGGAGACCCAGTACTTC. Translating it yields CAGLRQETQYF.

The V call is TRBV7-9, the J call TRBJ1-1; the D gene is possibly TRBD1 (5 bases). From germline, CDR1 is SEHNR and CDR2 FQNEAQ (reference sequence). The CDR3 is made up of 13 amino acids. Trimming shortened V by 6 bases and J by 4 bases, and 12 bases separated the two germline ends. The CDR3 sequence is CASRAGGFTEAFF. DNA of the CDR3: TGTGCCAGCAGGGCCGGGGGGTTCACTGAAGCTTTCTTT.

The chain has TRBV18 and TRBJ1-2, with 8 bases that match TRBD1. The V and J ends lost 3 bases and 4 bases, in that order; junction bases with no gene match: 1. The CDR3 runs to 13 residues. The germline V gene encodes CDR1 KGHSH and CDR2 LQKENI. The CDR3 loop is CASSPGQGYGYTF. The CDR3 DNA reads TGTGCCAGCTCACCCGGACAGGGCTATGGCTACACCTTC.

This sequence joins TRBV10-3 and TRBJ1-2; 12 nucleotides align to TRBD1. Germline trimming cut 4 bases from V and 5 bases from J; bases unmatched to any gene: 5. Germline-derived CDR1 and CDR2 are ENHRY and SYGVKD. The CDR3 has 15 residues. CDR3 sequence: CAISGGTGGRYGYTF. The DNA of the CDR3 is TGTGCCATCAGTGGCGGGACAGGGGGCAGATATGGCTACACCTTC.

This sequence joins TRBV5-1 and TRBJ2-5; 12 nucleotides agree with TRBD2. This CDR3 has 15 residues. V gave up 4 bases and J gave up 5 bases; unmatched junction bases: 6. Germline V lookup: CDR1 SGHRS, CDR2 YFSETQ. The CDR3 here is CASSLRLAGAETQYF. CDR3 DNA: TGCGCCAGCAGCCTTCGACTAGCGGGAGCGGAGACCCAGTACTTC.

The V call is TRBV19, the J call TRBJ1-1, with D unresolved. Trimming took off 7 bases at V and 5 bases at J, with 14 bases between the two ends. The CDR3 is 13 amino acids. The germline CDR1 and CDR2 sequences are LNHDA and SQIVND (reference sequence). CDR3 in DNA: TGTGCCAGTAATCCGCCTTTGAGGACTGAAGCTTTCTTT. The encoded protein is CASNPPLRTEAFF.

This sequence joins TRBV27 and TRBJ2-1; TRBD2 aligns across 9 bases. The CDR3 spans 14 residues. V shed 11 bases, J shed 6 bases, and the junction held 11 bases outside the gene matches. CDR1 and CDR2 (germline): MNHEY, SMNVEV (reference sequence). The CDR3 reads CASRGLAGSNEQFF. The CDR3 region has the DNA TGTGCCTCTAGGGGGCTAGCGGGAAGCAATGAGCAGTTCTTC.

V gene TRBV7-2 combines with J gene TRBJ1-6; D is uncertain. The V and J ends lost 3 bases and 7 bases respectively, with 16 bases between them. This CDR3 region has 16 residues. Germline CDR1 reads SGHTA; CDR2 reads FQGNSA. CDR3 amino acids: CASSLDTSVGNSPLHF. Written as DNA, the CDR3 is TGTGCCAGCAGCTTGGATACATCGGTCGGGAATTCACCCCTCCACTTT.

The count of this clone is one. This sequence joins TRBV2 and TRBJ2-7, with D perhaps matching TRBD2 (6 bases). V was trimmed by 4 bases and J by 3 bases, leaving 13 bases between them. CDR1 SNHLY and CDR2 FYNNEI come from the germline V gene. The CDR3 extends over 14 amino acids. As DNA, the CDR3 is TGTGCCAGCAGTGTTTCGGGGGACCTCTACGAGCAGTACTTC. Translation gives CASSVSGDLYEQYF.

This clone was seen more than once but under ten times. The genes are TRBV19 and TRBJ1-6; maybe TRBD1 (5 bases). V was trimmed by 7 bases and J by 7 bases, leaving 14 bases between them. The CDR3 runs 14 residues. Germline-derived CDR1 and CDR2 are LNHDA and SQIVND (reference sequence). CDR3: CASMDPQGNSPLHF. The CDR3 nucleotides are TGTGCCAGTATGGATCCGCAGGGAAATTCACCCCTCCACTTT.

The genes are TRBV2 and TRBJ1-2, with TRBD1 matching 7 bases. The germline gives CDR1 SNHLY, CDR2 FYNNEI. Unmatched junction bases numbered 8, after V lost 7 bases and J lost 3 bases. The CDR3 extends over 14 amino acids. The DNA of the CDR3 is TGTGCCAGCAATTCAGGGGGGCCTGACTATGGCTACACCTTC. Translated: CASNSGGPDYGYTF.

The J gene is TRBJ1-4, the V gene TRBV11-3; unclear D gene. From germline, CDR1 is SGHNT and CDR2 YENEEA. The length of the CDR3 is 13 residues. The V and J ends lost 8 bases and 6 bases respectively, with 13 bases between them. The CDR3 DNA reads as TGTGCCAGCGAGGGCGTGAGCGATGAAAAACTGTTTTTT. This gives the protein CASEGVSDEKLFF.

The CDR3 nucleotides read TGTGCCAGCAGCTCCCTGACAGGGGGTGGCTACACCTTC. Translation: CASSSLTGGGYTF. This chain links TRBV9 with TRBJ1-2; TRBD1 aligns across 9 bases. This CDR3 spans 13 amino acids. J gave up 7 bases and V 4 bases, and 5 bases lay outside the gene matches. Looked up from germline, CDR1 is SGDLS and CDR2 is YYNGEE.

The CDR3 DNA is TGTGCCAGCAGCTTAGCGACAGCGGGAACCAACATTCAGTACTTC. The encoded protein is CASSLATAGTNIQYF. V usage is TRBV7-2 and J usage is TRBJ2-4, with 7 bases fitting TRBD2. The CDR3 length is 15 residues. With 0 bases clipped from V and 7 bases from J, the junction kept 6 bases outside the gene matches. The germline CDR1 and CDR2 sequences are SGHTA and FQGNSA.